These 27 T cell receptor beta chains came from one sample sequenced in a study of T cell repertoires in cytomegalovirus infection. TCRdb re-derived calls from the reads in MiXCR, one entry per CDR3 protein. The sample has 830,000 or so distinct CDR3 sequences, over 25% seen once. These receptors lack a known antigen. The input for sequencing was cultured CD8+ T cells from PBMCs, taken from culture after CMV antigen stimulation. The receptors originated from a human donor in good health (CMV status not recorded). Some clones in this sample may be carry-over from other donors' samples.

This chain uses TRBV6-1 with TRBJ1-1; 10 bases fit TRBD1. Germline V CDR1 and CDR2: MNHNS, SASEGT. J was trimmed by 3 bases and V by 8 bases; bases with no gene match: 12. The CDR3 consists of 16 residues. The CDR3 spells CASGIETGGLDTEAFF. The CDR3, as DNA: TGTGCCAGCGGAATAGAGACAGGGGGCTTGGACACTGAAGCTTTCTTT.

In DNA form, the CDR3 reads TGTGCCAGCAGTTTATGGCAGCAGTATAGCAATCAGCCCCAGCATTTT. This translates into CASSLWQQYSNQPQHF. This chain joins TRBV28 and TRBJ1-5; D is uncertain. Germline CDR1 is MDHEN and CDR2 is SYDVKM. V lost 0 bases and J 0 bases, leaving 9 bases between the germline ends. This CDR3 has 16 residues.

The J gene is TRBJ1-5, the V gene TRBV29-1, with 9 bases identical to TRBD1. CDR1 is SQVTM and CDR2 is ANQGSEA in the germline V gene. V dropped 6 bases and J dropped 4; count of bases not matched to a gene: 7. CDR3 length: 14 amino acids. As DNA, the CDR3 is TGCAGCGTGGACACAGGGGGCTCGAATCAGCCCCAGCATTTT. Its translation is CSVDTGGSNQPQHF.

This chain joins TRBV4-1 and TRBJ2-3; 12 bases match TRBD1. V was pared by 3 bases and J by 4 bases, with 2 bases of the junction left unmatched. The CDR3 contains 15 residues. The germline gives CDR1 MGHRA, CDR2 YSYEKL. CDR3 loop: CASSHGTGGADTQYF. CDR3 bases: TGCGCCAGCAGCCATGGGACAGGGGGCGCAGATACGCAGTATTTT.

CDR3 DNA: TGCGCCAGCAGCCTCCGCGGGACAGATTACAATGAGCAGTTCTTC. Translation: CASSLRGTDYNEQFF. The chain links TRBV4-1 to TRBJ2-1; D may be TRBD1 (7 bases). This CDR3 is built from 15 residues. Trimming removed 4 bases from V and 4 bases from J, with 14 bases in between. Germline V gene sequence: CDR1 MGHRA, CDR2 YSYEKL.

Of note for this clonotype: Being one base from a much bigger clone, this may be a read error. J is TRBJ2-1 and V is TRBV7-2, with 7 bases that match TRBD2. Trimming removed 6 bases from V and 4 bases from J; junction bases left unmatched: 3. This CDR3 is built from 13 residues. Germline-derived CDR1 and CDR2 are SGHTA and FQGNSA. The CDR3 DNA is TGTGCCAGCAGGCGGGGGAGGTACAATGAGCAGTTCTTC. It encodes CASRRGRYNEQFF.

V gene TRBV7-9 combines with J gene TRBJ2-5; 8 nucleotides match TRBD1. From germline, CDR1 is SEHNR and CDR2 FQNEAQ (reference sequence). The CDR3 is made up of 14 amino acids. V was pared by 5 bases and J by 5 bases, with 7 bases of the junction left unmatched. This CDR3 is CASSGQGWWETQYF. CDR3 nucleotide sequence: TGTGCCAGCAGCGGACAGGGCTGGTGGGAGACCCAGTACTTC.

CDR3 loop: CASSYSDRVNEQFF. CDR3 nucleotides: TGTGCCAGCAGTTATTCGGACAGGGTGAATGAGCAGTTCTTC. The V gene is TRBV6-2 or TRBV6-3, the J gene TRBJ2-1; 8 bases map to TRBD1. Trimming removed 3 bases from V and 7 bases from J; junction bases left unmatched: 5. The CDR3 loop spans 14 amino acids. The V gene's germline CDR1 is MNHEY and CDR2 SVGEGT.

The rearrangement links TRBV10-3 to TRBJ2-3; the match to TRBD1 covers 9 bases. The CDR3 extends over 13 amino acids. Trimming removed 10 bases from V and 6 bases from J; junction bases left unmatched: 8. Germline CDR1 and CDR2: ENHRY and SYGVKD. The CDR3 loop is CANGQGIGDTQYF. Here the CDR3 DNA reads TGTGCCAACGGACAGGGGATTGGGGATACGCAGTATTTT.

This clonotype was detected only a few times. The V and J genes are TRBV19 and TRBJ1-5, with D tentatively TRBD1 (6 bases). Germline-derived CDR1 and CDR2 are LNHDA and SQIVND (reference sequence). V lost 5 bases to trimming and J lost 4 bases, with 6 bases between them. The CDR3 runs 12 residues. In DNA, the CDR3 is TGTGCCAGTAGTGGACAGAATCAGCCCCAGCATTTT. Residues: CASSGQNQPQHF.

The V and J genes are TRBV11-2 and TRBJ1-6, with D unresolved. This CDR3 has 13 residues. V was pared by 0 bases and J by 13 bases, with 10 bases between. CDR1 SGHAT and CDR2 FQNNGV come from the germline V gene. The CDR3 nucleotides read TGTGCCAGCAGCTTAGAGAGGCTTTCGCCCCTCCACTTT. It yields the protein CASSLERLSPLHF.

This clonotype was seen more than once but under ten times. This chain connects TRBV19 to TRBJ1-1; 7 nucleotides match TRBD1. Per the germline V gene, CDR1 is LNHDA and CDR2 is SQIVND (reference sequence). With 10 bases clipped from V and 0 bases from J, the junction kept 5 bases outside the gene matches. The CDR3 extends over 13 amino acids. The CDR3 protein is CAIRTGMNTEAFF. The CDR3 nucleotides read TGTGCCATCCGGACAGGAATGAACACTGAAGCTTTCTTT.

This clonotype appeared many times. The chain has TRBV7-6 and TRBJ1-5; D gene unclear. CDR1 is SGHVS and CDR2 is FNYEAQ in the germline V gene. The CDR3 is 14 residues long. Trimming removed 5 bases from V and 4 bases from J, with 12 bases in between. As DNA, the CDR3 is TGTGCCAGCAGCCCGGGCCATTGGAATCAGCCCCAGCATTTT. Encoded protein: CASSPGHWNQPQHF.

This clonotype was counted a single time. The chain uses TRBV12-3 or TRBV12-4 and TRBJ2-7, with 7 bases aligning to TRBD1. V trimming: 5 bases; J trimming: 0 bases; junction bases outside the gene matches: 16. The CDR3 spans 18 residues. The CDR3 DNA is TGTGCCAGCAGTGTTTCCCCGGGACAGAGACCCTTCTCCTACGAGCAGTACTTC. Translated, it gives CASSVSPGQRPFSYEQYF.

This clonotype came up a few times. The rearrangement joins TRBV20-1 to TRBJ2-7, with 7 nucleotides matching TRBD1. The germline V gene has CDR1 DFQATT and CDR2 SNEGSKA (reference sequence). Trimming took 0 bases from V and 3 from J; bases not matched to a gene: 11. CDR3 length: 16 residues. The CDR3 DNA sequence: TGCAGTGCTAGAGATAGGACAGGTGCCCTCTACTACGAGCAGTACTTC. This sequence encodes CSARDRTGALYYEQYF.

This clonotype appeared many times. The chain recombines TRBV7-9 with TRBJ2-1; 12 bases map to TRBD2. Trimming at V came to 5 bases and at J to 2 bases, leaving 16 bases not matched to a gene. Germline CDR1 SEHNR, CDR2 FQNEAQ (reference sequence). The CDR3 spans 20 residues. The CDR3, as DNA: TGTGCCAGCAGCGACAGACTAGCGGGGGACCGGCCCCACACCTACAATGAGCAGTTCTTC. Encoded protein: CASSDRLAGDRPHTYNEQFF.

This clonotype appeared a single time. This rearrangement joins TRBV20-1 to TRBJ1-1; D is unclear. This CDR3 region has 11 residues. Between the trimmed V and J ends, which lost 5 bases and 4 bases, there was a span of 8 bases. Germline V gives CDR1 DFQATT, CDR2 SNEGSKA (reference sequence). The CDR3 here is CSAPLGTEAFF. The CDR3 DNA is TGCAGTGCTCCGCTCGGCACTGAAGCTTTCTTT.

This sequence joins TRBV6-2 or TRBV6-3 and TRBJ1-2, with 11 nucleotides matching TRBD1. CDR3 length equals 15 residues. Germline loops: CDR1 MNHEY, CDR2 SVGEGT. V dropped 2 bases and J dropped 7; count of bases not matched to a gene: 6. The CDR3 region is CASSYPGTGGIGYTF. CDR3 DNA: TGTGCCAGCAGTTACCCCGGGACAGGGGGAATTGGCTACACCTTC.

This clonotype turned up a few times. As DNA, the CDR3 is TGTGCCAGCAGCCGAGAAGGACAGGGGCGGTGGCGCAATCAGCCCCAGCATTTT. Its protein product is CASSREGQGRWRNQPQHF. The chain uses TRBV7-9 and TRBJ1-5, with TRBD1 identical over 9 bases. This CDR3 is built from 18 residues. Trimming removed 5 bases from V and 2 bases from J; junction bases left unmatched: 13. The V gene's germline CDR1 is SEHNR and CDR2 FQNEAQ (reference sequence).

The chain recombines TRBV27 with TRBJ1-1; 7 bases are a match to TRBD1. This CDR3 has 15 amino acids. From germline, CDR1 is MNHEY and CDR2 SMNVEV (reference sequence). The ends lost 4 bases at V and 4 bases at J; junction bases unmatched: 9. Here the CDR3 reads CASSSVRGGSTEAFF. The CDR3 region has the DNA TGTGCCAGCAGTTCTGTCAGGGGGGGGTCCACTGAAGCTTTCTTT.

This sequence joins TRBV19 and TRBJ2-3; TRBD1 is a possible D gene (5 bases). The CDR3 has 16 residues. V gave up 4 bases and J gave up 4 bases, with 18 bases separating them. Germline CDR1 and CDR2: LNHDA and SQIVND (reference sequence). CDR3 in amino acids: CASSTEGVGVSDTQYF. The CDR3 coding sequence is TGTGCCAGTAGTACCGAAGGGGTGGGCGTCTCAGATACGCAGTATTTT. Based on the CDR3 plus reference TRBV19 and TRBJ2-3, the full variable domain is DGGITQSPKYLFRKEGQNVTLSCEQNLNHDAMYWYRQDPGQGLRLIYYSQIVNDFQKGDIAEGYSVSREKKESFPLTVTSAQKNPTAFYLCASSTEGVGVSDTQYFGPGTRLTVL.

This sequence joins TRBV5-5 and TRBJ2-1; TRBD1 is a possible D gene (6 bases). Germline-derived CDR1 and CDR2 are SGHKS and YYEKEE (reference sequence). Deletions cut 4 bases from V and 2 bases from J, with 16 bases between. The CDR3 contains 16 residues. Here the CDR3 reads CASSLVGGYTYNEQFF. The CDR3 bases are TGTGCCAGCAGCCTGGTAGGGGGTTACACCTACAATGAGCAGTTCTTC.

This chain connects TRBV10-3 to TRBJ1-3; maybe TRBD1 (5 bases). The CDR3 totals 11 residues. V was clipped by 3 bases and J by 8 bases, with 5 bases between them. Germline lookup yields CDR1 ENHRY and CDR2 SYGVKD. CDR3: CAISEGDTIYF. DNA for the CDR3: TGTGCCATCAGTGAAGGGGACACCATATATTTT.

At least ten counts were recorded for this clonotype. This chain connects TRBV7-9 to TRBJ1-1; D might be TRBD1 (6 bases). Germline CDR1 and CDR2: SEHNR and FQNEAQ (reference sequence). V lost 5 bases to trimming and J lost 3 bases, with 19 bases between them. The CDR3 is 16 amino acids. CDR3 amino acids: CASSPYLGAVDTEAFF. The CDR3 coding sequence is TGTGCCAGCAGCCCTTATTTGGGGGCAGTGGACACTGAAGCTTTCTTT. Supplemented by reference TRBV7-9 and TRBJ1-1, the full variable domain reads DTGVSQNPRHKITKRGQNVTFRCDPISEHNRLYWYRQTLGQGPEFLTYFQNEAQLEKSRLLSDRFSAERPKGSFSTLEIQRTEQGDSAMYLCASSPYLGAVDTEAFFGQGTRLTVV.

This clonotype was seen a handful of times. The V gene is TRBV19, the J gene TRBJ2-1; 7 nucleotides match TRBD1. Per the germline V gene, CDR1 is LNHDA and CDR2 is SQIVND (reference sequence). With V trimmed by 7 bases and J by 3 bases, 21 bases remained unmatched. The CDR3 spans 19 residues. The CDR3 loop is CASTASRFRQGPLYNEQFF. The DNA of the CDR3 is TGTGCCAGTACCGCCTCTAGGTTTCGACAGGGCCCCCTCTACAATGAGCAGTTCTTC.

The V call is TRBV7-9, the J call TRBJ2-2; D is uncertain. Germline-derived CDR1 and CDR2 are SEHNR and FQNEAQ (reference sequence). V lost 10 bases and J lost 5, with 8 bases in between. The CDR3 length is 11 residues. CDR3 in amino acids: CAKMLTGELFF. The DNA for the CDR3 is TGTGCCAAGATGTTAACCGGGGAGCTGTTTTTT.

This clonotype was found a few times. V gene TRBV7-3 combines with J gene TRBJ2-1, with 12 positions matching TRBD2. Per the germline V gene, CDR1 is SGHTA and CDR2 is FQGTGA. V shed 5 bases and J 10 bases; nucleotides not matched to a gene: 3. This CDR3 has 13 residues. The CDR3 bases are TGTGCCAGCAGCAGAGGGACTAGCGGGGAGCAGTTCTTC. The encoded protein is CASSRGTSGEQFF.